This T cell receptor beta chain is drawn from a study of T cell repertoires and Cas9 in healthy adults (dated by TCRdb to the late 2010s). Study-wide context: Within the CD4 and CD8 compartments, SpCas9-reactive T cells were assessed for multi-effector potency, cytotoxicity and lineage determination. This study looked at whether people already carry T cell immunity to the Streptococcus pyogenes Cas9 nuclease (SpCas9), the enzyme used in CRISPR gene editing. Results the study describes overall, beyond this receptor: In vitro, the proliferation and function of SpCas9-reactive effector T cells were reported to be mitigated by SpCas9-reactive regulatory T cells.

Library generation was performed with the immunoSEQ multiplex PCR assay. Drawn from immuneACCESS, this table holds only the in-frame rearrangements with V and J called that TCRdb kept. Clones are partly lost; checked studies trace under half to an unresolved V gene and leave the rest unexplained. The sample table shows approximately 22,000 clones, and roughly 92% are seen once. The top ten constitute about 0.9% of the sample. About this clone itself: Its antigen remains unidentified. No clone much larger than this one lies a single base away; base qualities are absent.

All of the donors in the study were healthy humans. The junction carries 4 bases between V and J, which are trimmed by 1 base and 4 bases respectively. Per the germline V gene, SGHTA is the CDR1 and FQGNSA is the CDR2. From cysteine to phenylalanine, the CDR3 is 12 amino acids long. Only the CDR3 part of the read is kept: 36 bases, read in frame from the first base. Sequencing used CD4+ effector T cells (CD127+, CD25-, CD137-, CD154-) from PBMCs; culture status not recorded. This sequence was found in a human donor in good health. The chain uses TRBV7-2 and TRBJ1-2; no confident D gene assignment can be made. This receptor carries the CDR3 CASSLEGYGYTF. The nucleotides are TGTGCCAGCAGCTTAGAGGGCTATGGCTACACCTTC.